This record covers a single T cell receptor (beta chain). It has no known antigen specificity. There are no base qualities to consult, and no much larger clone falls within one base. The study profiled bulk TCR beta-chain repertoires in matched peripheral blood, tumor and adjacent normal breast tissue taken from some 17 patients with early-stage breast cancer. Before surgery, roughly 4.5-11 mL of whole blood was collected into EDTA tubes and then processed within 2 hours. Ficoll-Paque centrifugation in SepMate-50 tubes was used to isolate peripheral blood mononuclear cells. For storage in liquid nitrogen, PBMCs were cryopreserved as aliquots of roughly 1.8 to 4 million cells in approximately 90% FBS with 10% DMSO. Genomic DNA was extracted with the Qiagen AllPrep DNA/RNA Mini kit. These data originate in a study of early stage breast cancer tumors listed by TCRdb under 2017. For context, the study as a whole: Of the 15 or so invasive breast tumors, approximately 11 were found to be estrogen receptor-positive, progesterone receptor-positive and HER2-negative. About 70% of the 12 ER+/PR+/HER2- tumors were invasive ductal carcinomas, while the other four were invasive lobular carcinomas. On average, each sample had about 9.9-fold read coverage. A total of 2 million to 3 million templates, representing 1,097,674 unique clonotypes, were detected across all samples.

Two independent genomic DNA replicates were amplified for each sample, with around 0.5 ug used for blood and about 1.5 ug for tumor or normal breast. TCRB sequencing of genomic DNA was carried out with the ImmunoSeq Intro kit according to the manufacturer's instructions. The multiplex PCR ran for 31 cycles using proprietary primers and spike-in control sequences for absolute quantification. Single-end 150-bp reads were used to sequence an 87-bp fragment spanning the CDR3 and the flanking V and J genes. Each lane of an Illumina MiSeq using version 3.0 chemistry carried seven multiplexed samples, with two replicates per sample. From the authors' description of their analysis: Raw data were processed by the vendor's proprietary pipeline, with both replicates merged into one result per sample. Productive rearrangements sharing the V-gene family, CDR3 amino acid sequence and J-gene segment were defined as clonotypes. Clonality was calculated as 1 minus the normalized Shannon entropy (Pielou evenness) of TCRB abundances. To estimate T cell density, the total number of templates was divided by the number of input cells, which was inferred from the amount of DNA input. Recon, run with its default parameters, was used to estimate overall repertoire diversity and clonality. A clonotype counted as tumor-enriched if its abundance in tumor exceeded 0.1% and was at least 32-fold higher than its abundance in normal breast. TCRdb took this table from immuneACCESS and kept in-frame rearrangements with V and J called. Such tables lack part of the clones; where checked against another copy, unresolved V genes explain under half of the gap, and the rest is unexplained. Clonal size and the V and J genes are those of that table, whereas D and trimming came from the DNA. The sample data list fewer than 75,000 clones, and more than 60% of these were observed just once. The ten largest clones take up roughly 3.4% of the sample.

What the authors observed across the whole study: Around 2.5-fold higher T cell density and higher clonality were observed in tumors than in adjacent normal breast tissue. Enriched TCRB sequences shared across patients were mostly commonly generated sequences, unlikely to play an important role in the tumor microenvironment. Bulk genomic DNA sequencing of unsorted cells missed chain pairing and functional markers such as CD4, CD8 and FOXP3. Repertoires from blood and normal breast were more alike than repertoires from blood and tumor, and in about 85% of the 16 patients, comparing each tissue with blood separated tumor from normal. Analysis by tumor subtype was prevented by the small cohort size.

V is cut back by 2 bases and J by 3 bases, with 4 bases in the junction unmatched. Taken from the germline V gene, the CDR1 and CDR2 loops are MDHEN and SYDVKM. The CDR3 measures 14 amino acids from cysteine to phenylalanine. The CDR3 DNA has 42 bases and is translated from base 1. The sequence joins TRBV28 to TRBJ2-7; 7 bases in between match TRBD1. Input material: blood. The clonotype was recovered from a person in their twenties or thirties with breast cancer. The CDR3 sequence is CASSLMGQSYEQYF. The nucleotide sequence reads TGTGCCAGCAGTTTAATGGGACAGAGCTACGAGCAGTACTTC. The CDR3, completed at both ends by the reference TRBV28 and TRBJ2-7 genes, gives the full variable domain DVKVTQSSRYLVKRTGEKVFLECVQDMDHENMFWYRQDPGLGLRLIYFSYDVKMKEKGDIPEGYSVSREKKERFSLILESASTNQTSMYLCASSLMGQSYEQYFGPGTRLTVT.